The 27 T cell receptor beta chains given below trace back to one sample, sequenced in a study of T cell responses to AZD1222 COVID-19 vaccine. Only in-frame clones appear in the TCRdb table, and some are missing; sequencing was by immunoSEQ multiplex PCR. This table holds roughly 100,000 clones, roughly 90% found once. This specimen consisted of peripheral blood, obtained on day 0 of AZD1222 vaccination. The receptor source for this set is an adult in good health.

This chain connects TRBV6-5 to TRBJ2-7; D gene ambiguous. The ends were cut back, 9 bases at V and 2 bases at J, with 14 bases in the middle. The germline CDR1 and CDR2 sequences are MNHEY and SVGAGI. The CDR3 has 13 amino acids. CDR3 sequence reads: CARKTPLTYEQYF. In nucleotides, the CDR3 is TGTGCCAGAAAGACACCTTTAACCTACGAGCAGTACTTC.

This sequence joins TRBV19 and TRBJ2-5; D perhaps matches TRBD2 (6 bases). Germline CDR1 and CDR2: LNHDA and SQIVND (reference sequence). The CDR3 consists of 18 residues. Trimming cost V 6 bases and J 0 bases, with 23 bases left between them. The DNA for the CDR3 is TGTGCCAGTAGACCTGCCTCCTCCAAGTGGGGGGACCAAGAGACCCAGTACTTC. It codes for CASRPASSKWGDQETQYF.

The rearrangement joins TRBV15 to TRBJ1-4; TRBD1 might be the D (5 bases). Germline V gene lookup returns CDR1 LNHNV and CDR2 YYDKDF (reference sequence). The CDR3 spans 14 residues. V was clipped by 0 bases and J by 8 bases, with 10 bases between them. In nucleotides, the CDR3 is TGTGCCACCAGCAGAGAGGGGCGGAACGAAAAACTGTTTTTT. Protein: CATSREGRNEKLFF. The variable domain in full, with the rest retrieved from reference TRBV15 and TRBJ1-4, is DAMVIQNPRYQVTQFGKPVTLSCSQTLNHNVMYWYQQKSSQAPKLLFHYYDKDFNNEADTPDNFQSRRPNTSFCFLDIRSPGLGDTAMYLCATSREGRNEKLFFGSGTQLSVL.

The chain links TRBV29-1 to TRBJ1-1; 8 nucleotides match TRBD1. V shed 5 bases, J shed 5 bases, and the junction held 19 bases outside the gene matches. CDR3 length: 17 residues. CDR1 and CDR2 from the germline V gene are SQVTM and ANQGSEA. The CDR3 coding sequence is TGCAGCGTTATGGGTAGTAGGACAGGGTTAGGATATACTGAAGCTTTCTTT. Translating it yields CSVMGSRTGLGYTEAFF. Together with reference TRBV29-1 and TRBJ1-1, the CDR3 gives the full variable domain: SAVISQKPSRDICQRGTSLTIQCQVDSQVTMMFWYRQQPGQSLTLIATANQGSEATYESGFVIDKFPISRPNLTFSTLTVSNMSPEDSSIYLCSVMGSRTGLGYTEAFFGQGTRLTVV.

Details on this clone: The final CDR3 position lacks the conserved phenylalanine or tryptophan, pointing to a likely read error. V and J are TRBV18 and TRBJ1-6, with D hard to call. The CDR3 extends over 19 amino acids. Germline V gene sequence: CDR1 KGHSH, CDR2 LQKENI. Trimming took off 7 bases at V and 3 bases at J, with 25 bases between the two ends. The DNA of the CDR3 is TGTGCCAGCTGGACGCGGCTTGTGACTCGGGTTATCTATAATTCACCCCTCCACCTT. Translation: CASWTRLVTRVIYNSPLHL.

CDR3 in amino acids: CASSLDTGQETQYF. CDR3 sequence (DNA): TGTGCCAGCAGCTTAGATACAGGGCAAGAGACCCAGTACTTC. This chain uses TRBV13 with TRBJ2-5; possibly TRBD1 for D (6 bases). CDR3 length equals 14 residues. Trimming took off 1 base at V and 2 bases at J, with 8 bases between the two ends. Germline CDR1 PRHDT, CDR2 FYEKMQ (reference sequence).

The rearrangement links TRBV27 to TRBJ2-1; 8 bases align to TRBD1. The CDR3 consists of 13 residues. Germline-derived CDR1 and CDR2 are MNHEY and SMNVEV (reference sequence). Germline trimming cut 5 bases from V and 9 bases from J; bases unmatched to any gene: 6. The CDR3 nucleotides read TGTGCCAGCAGTCTGGACAGGGCGGCTGAGCAGTTCTTC. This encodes CASSLDRAAEQFF.

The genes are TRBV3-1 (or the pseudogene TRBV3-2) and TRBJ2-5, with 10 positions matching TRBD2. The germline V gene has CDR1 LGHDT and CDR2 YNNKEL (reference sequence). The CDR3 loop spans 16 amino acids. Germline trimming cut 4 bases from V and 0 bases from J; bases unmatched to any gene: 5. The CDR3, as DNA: TGTGCCAGCAGCCTTAGCGGGGGGCCATACCAAGAGACCCAGTACTTC. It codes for CASSLSGGPYQETQYF.

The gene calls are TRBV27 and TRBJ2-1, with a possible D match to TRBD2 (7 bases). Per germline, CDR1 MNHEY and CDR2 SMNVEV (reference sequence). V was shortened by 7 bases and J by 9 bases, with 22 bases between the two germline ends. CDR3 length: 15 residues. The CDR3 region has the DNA TGTGCCAGCACCTCAAAAGGGGGGGGCCTAAGTGAGCAGTTCTTC. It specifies CASTSKGGGLSEQFF.

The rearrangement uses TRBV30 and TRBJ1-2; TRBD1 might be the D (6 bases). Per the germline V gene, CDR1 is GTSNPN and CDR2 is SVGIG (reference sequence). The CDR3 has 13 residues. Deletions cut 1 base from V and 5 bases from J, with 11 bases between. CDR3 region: CAWSGTGIYGYTF. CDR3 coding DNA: TGTGCCTGGAGTGGTACAGGGATTTATGGCTACACCTTC.

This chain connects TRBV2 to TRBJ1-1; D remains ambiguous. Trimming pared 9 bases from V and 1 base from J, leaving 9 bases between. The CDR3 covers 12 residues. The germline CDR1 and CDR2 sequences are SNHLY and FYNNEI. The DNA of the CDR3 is TGTGCCAGTTCTTACCGGAACACTGAAGCTTTCTTT. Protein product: CASSYRNTEAFF.

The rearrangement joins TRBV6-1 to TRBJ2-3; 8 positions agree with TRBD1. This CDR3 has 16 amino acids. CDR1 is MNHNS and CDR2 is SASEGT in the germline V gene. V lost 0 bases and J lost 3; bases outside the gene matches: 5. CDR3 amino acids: CASSEAPQGATDTQYF. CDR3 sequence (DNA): TGTGCCAGCAGTGAAGCGCCCCAGGGGGCAACAGATACGCAGTATTTT.

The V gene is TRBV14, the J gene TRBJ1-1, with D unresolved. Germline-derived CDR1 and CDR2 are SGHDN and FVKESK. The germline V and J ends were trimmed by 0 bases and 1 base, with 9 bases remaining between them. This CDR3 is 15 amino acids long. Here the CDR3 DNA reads TGTGCCAGCAGCCAAGATCGGCGGGCGAACACTGAAGCTTTCTTT. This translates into CASSQDRRANTEAFF.

CDR3 in DNA: TGTGCCAGCAGCCCGGGACAGGGTATAGGGGAGACCCAGTACTTC. This codes for CASSPGQGIGETQYF. The chain links TRBV7-9 to TRBJ2-5; TRBD1 matches 9 bases. This CDR3 is 15 amino acids long. The J segment lost 5 bases and the V segment lost 5 bases, leaving 9 bases of the junction unmatched. CDR1 and CDR2 (germline): SEHNR, FQNEAQ (reference sequence).

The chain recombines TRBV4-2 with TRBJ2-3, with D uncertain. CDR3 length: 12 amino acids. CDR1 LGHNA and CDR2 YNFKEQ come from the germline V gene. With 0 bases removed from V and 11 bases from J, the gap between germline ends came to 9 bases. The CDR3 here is CASSQDRRLQYF. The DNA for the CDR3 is TGTGCCAGCAGCCAAGACAGAAGGTTGCAGTATTTT.

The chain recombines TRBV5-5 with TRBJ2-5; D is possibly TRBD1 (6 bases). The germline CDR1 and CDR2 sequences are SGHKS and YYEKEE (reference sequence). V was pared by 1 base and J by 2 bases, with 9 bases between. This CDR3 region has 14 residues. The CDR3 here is CASSLTQGQETQYF. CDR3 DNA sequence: TGTGCCAGCAGCTTGACGCAGGGGCAAGAGACCCAGTACTTC.

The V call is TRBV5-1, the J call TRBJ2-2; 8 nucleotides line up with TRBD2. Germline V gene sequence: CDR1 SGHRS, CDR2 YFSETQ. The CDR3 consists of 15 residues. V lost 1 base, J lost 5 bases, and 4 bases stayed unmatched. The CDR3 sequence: CASSLRASGTGELFF. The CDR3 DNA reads TGCGCCAGCAGCTTGAGGGCTAGCGGGACCGGGGAGCTGTTTTTT.

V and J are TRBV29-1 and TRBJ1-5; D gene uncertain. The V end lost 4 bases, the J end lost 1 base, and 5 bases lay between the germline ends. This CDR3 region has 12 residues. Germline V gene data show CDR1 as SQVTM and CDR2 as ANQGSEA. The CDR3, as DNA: TGCAGCGTTGGGGAAAGCAATCAGCCCCAGCATTTT. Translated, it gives CSVGESNQPQHF. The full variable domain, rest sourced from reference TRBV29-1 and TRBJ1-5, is SAVISQKPSRDICQRGTSLTIQCQVDSQVTMMFWYRQQPGQSLTLIATANQGSEATYESGFVIDKFPISRPNLTFSTLTVSNMSPEDSSIYLCSVGESNQPQHFGDGTRLSIL.

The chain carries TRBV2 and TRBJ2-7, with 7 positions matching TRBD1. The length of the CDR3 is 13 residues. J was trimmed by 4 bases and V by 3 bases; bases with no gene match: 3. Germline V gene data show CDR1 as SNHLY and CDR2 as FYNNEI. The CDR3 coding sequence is TGTGCCAGCAGTGAGACAGGGATATACGAGCAGTACTTC. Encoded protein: CASSETGIYEQYF.

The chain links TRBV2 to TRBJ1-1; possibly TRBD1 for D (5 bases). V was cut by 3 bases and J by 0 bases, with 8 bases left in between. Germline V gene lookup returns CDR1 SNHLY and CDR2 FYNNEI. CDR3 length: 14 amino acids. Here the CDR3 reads CASSEAGMNTEAFF. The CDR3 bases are TGTGCCAGCAGTGAGGCAGGGATGAACACTGAAGCTTTCTTT.

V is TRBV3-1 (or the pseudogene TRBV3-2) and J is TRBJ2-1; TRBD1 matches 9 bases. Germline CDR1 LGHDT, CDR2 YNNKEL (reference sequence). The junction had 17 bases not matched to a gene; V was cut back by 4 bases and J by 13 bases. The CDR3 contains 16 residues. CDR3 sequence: CASSRKIPGQGSRQFF. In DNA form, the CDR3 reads TGTGCCAGCAGCCGAAAAATCCCGGGACAGGGTTCACGTCAGTTCTTC.

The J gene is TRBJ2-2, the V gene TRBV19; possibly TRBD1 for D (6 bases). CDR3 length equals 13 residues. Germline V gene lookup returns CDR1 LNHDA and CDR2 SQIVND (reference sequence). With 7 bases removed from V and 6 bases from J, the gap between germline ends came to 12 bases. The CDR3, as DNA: TGTGCCAGTAACAGGGAGAAGGCCGGGGAGCTGTTTTTT. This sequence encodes CASNREKAGELFF.

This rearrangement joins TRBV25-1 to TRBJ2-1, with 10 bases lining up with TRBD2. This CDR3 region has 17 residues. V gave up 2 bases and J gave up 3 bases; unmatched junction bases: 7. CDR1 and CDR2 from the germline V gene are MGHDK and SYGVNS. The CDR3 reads CASSERLAGGFYNEQFF. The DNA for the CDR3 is TGTGCCAGCAGTGAAAGGTTAGCGGGGGGCTTCTACAATGAGCAGTTCTTC.

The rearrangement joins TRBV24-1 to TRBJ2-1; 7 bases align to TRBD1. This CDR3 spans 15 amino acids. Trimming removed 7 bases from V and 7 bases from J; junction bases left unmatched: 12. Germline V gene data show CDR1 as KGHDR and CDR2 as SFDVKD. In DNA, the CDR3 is TGTGCCACCAGCGACGACTCGAGGGGGCTTAATGAGCAGTTCTTC. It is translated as CATSDDSRGLNEQFF.

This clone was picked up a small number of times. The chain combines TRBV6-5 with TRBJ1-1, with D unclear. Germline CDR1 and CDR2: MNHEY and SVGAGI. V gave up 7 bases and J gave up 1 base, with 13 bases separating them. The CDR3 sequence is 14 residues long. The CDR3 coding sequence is TGTGCCAGCACCCTCCACCCCAAGAACACTGAAGCTTTCTTT. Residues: CASTLHPKNTEAFF.

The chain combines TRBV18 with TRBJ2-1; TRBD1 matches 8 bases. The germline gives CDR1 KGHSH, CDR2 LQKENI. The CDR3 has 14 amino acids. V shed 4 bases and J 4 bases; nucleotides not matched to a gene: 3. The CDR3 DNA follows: TGTGCCAGCTCACAGGACAGGGCTTACAATGAGCAGTTCTTC. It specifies CASSQDRAYNEQFF.

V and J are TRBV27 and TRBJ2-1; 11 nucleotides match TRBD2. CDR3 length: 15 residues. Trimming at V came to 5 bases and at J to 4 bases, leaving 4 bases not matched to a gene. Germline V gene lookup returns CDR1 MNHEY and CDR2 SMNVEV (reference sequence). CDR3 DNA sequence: TGTGCCAGCAGTACCACTAGCGGGGGTTACAATGAGCAGTTCTTC. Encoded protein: CASSTTSGGYNEQFF.